These 18 T cell receptor beta chains share one sample of origin, sequenced in a study of T cell responses to AZD1222 COVID-19 vaccine. Profiling relied on immunoSEQ multiplex PCR, and the TCRdb table lists in-frame clones only, not all of them. Of 200,000 to 250,000 clones in the sample, more than 85% were seen once. Material: peripheral blood, obtained on day 0 of MenACWY control vaccination. These TCRs come from an adult in good health.

The V call is TRBV9, the J call TRBJ1-2, with D tentatively TRBD1 (5 bases). The V end lost 1 base, the J end lost 6 bases, and 13 bases lay between the germline ends. The CDR3 loop spans 14 amino acids. Germline V gene sequence: CDR1 SGDLS, CDR2 YYNGEE. This chain's CDR3 is CASSVSQSGHGYTF. The CDR3 DNA follows: TGTGCCAGCAGCGTATCTCAGTCAGGGCATGGCTACACCTTC.

The V gene is TRBV19, the J gene TRBJ1-4; D is undetermined. V was pared by 3 bases and J by 7 bases, with 15 bases between. Germline-derived CDR1 and CDR2 are LNHDA and SQIVND (reference sequence). The length of the CDR3 is 15 residues. CDR3 nucleotide sequence: TGTGCCAGTAGTATCGGAGGAGGGTTGGGTGAAAAACTGTTTTTT. Its translation: CASSIGGGLGEKLFF.

The genes are TRBV5-1 and TRBJ2-2; D gene unclear. V was clipped by 1 base and J by 8 bases, with 12 bases between them. The CDR3 length is 14 residues. CDR1 is SGHRS, CDR2 YFSETQ, per germline. The CDR3 DNA reads as TGCGCCAGCAGCTTGCGCGGCCCTCGGGGGGAGCTGTTTTTT. Encoded protein: CASSLRGPRGELFF.

CDR3: CASSWTPDSQETQYF. CDR3 bases: TGCGCCAGCAGCTGGACGCCTGACAGCCAAGAGACCCAGTACTTC. The V and J genes are TRBV5-1 and TRBJ2-5; a possible D gene is TRBD1 (5 bases). The CDR3 contains 15 residues. Germline-derived CDR1 and CDR2 are SGHRS and YFSETQ. The V end lost 3 bases, the J end lost 1 base, and 13 bases lay between the germline ends.

This clone has only one observation. A read error may account for a junction end that differs from germline. The V call is TRBV4-2, the J call TRBJ2-7; the D call may be TRBD1 or TRBD2 (6 bases each). Germline V gene lookup returns CDR1 LGHNA and CDR2 YNFKEQ. CDR3 length equals 13 residues. CDR3 residues: CASSQDNGGLLSF. The CDR3 bases are TGTGCCAGCAGCCAAGATAACGGGGGCCTCCTAAGCTTC.

This chain connects TRBV2 to TRBJ1-5; 9 bases fit TRBD1. V was pared by 6 bases and J by 7 bases, with 7 bases of the junction left unmatched. Looked up from germline, CDR1 is SNHLY and CDR2 is FYNNEI. The CDR3 extends over 14 amino acids. The CDR3 loop reads CASSRDRVGQPQHF. In DNA, the CDR3 is TGTGCCAGCAGCCGGGACAGGGTGGGCCAGCCCCAGCATTTT.

This chain links TRBV4-1 with TRBJ2-7; D perhaps matches TRBD2 (6 bases). The CDR3 consists of 15 residues. Trimming took 4 bases from V and 1 from J, leaving 14 bases between them. The germline CDR1 and CDR2 sequences are MGHRA and YSYEKL. CDR3 in DNA: TGCGCCAGCAGCCCGAACCCTAGCGTTTCCTACGAGCAGTACTTC. Its translation: CASSPNPSVSYEQYF.

The V gene is TRBV19, the J gene TRBJ1-1; a possible D gene is TRBD1 (5 bases). Germline V gives CDR1 LNHDA, CDR2 SQIVND (reference sequence). The CDR3 contains 14 residues. V shed 5 bases and J shed 1 base, with 11 bases lying between them. Here the CDR3 reads CASSVPGGNTEAFF. In DNA form, the CDR3 reads TGTGCCAGTAGTGTTCCCGGGGGGAACACTGAAGCTTTCTTT.

V is TRBV7-8 and J is TRBJ1-1, with 7 bases that match TRBD1. Germline loops: CDR1 SGHVS, CDR2 FQNEAQ. This CDR3 region has 13 residues. The V gene end was trimmed by 3 bases and the J gene end by 7 bases; junction bases not matched to a gene: 5. The CDR3 region has the DNA TGTGCCAGCAGCTTTGGAGGGGGCAATGAAGCTTTCTTT. Encoded protein: CASSFGGGNEAFF.

The rearrangement links TRBV5-3 to TRBJ2-7, with TRBD1 matching 9 bases. TRBV5-3 is given ORF status, its function remaining uncertain. The ends lost 3 bases at V and 1 base at J; junction bases unmatched: 8. The CDR3 is made up of 16 amino acids. Here the CDR3 reads CARSSAGQGESYEQYF. The DNA for the CDR3 is TGTGCCAGAAGCTCGGCGGGACAGGGAGAGTCCTACGAGCAGTACTTC.

The chain is built from TRBV19 and TRBJ2-3; D might be TRBD1 or TRBD2, each matching 6 bases. V was cut by 8 bases and J by 2 bases, with 17 bases left in between. The CDR3 runs to 15 residues. Germline values: CDR1 LNHDA, CDR2 SQIVND (reference sequence). The CDR3 sequence is CASLEGGLPTDTQYF. CDR3 sequence (DNA): TGTGCCAGTCTCGAGGGGGGTTTGCCCACAGATACGCAGTATTTT.

There are a few counts of this clone. The chain employs TRBV11-2 and TRBJ2-7; no reliable D call. Between the trimmed V and J ends, which lost 1 base and 3 bases, there was a span of 13 bases. Germline assignment: CDR1 SGHAT and CDR2 FQNNGV. The CDR3 sequence is 15 residues long. This CDR3 is CASSLGPSSGYEQYF. The CDR3 nucleotides are TGTGCCAGCAGCTTAGGACCAAGTTCAGGCTACGAGCAGTACTTC. Full variable domain (rest looked up from reference TRBV11-2 and TRBJ2-7): EAGVAQSPRYKIIEKRQSVAFWCNPISGHATLYWYQQILGQGPKLLIQFQNNGVVDDSQLPKDRFSAERLKGVDSTLKIQPAKLEDSAVYLCASSLGPSSGYEQYFGPGTRLTVT.

This rearrangement joins TRBV12-3 or TRBV12-4 to TRBJ2-3; D call uncertain. V gave up 3 bases and J gave up 7 bases, with 8 bases separating them. This CDR3 spans 12 amino acids. CDR3: CASSFDRNTQYF. The DNA of the CDR3 is TGTGCCAGCAGTTTCGACCGGAATACGCAGTATTTT.

This clone was found once. V usage is TRBV4-2 and J usage is TRBJ1-4; D gene ambiguous. Trimming removed 0 bases at V and 5 bases at J, with 10 bases between. This CDR3 spans 15 amino acids. The germline V gene has CDR1 LGHNA and CDR2 YNFKEQ. CDR3 sequence reads: CASSQERAGNEKLFF. In DNA, the CDR3 is TGTGCCAGCAGCCAAGAGAGGGCGGGGAATGAAAAACTGTTTTTT.

The genes are TRBV4-2 and TRBJ1-1; D remains unclear. The germline CDR1 and CDR2 sequences are LGHNA and YNFKEQ. The CDR3 is 15 residues long. The V end was cut by 1 base, the J end by 0 bases, with 9 bases between. The CDR3: CASSQVASLNTEAFF. In nucleotides, the CDR3 is TGTGCCAGCAGCCAAGTGGCCAGTTTGAACACTGAAGCTTTCTTT.

The chain links TRBV7-2 to TRBJ2-5; no clear D. The CDR3 covers 14 residues. Trimming stripped 5 bases from V and 2 bases from J, with 12 bases between. CDR1 and CDR2 from the germline V gene are SGHTA and FQGNSA. CDR3 nucleotide sequence: TGTGCCAGCAGCGCTAGTCCGGCACAAGAGACCCAGTACTTC. This translates into CASSASPAQETQYF. The whole variable domain, remainder taken from reference TRBV7-2 and TRBJ2-5, is GAGVSQSPSNKVTEKGKDVELRCDPISGHTALYWYRQSLGQGLEFLIYFQGNSAPDKSGLPSDRFSAERTGGSVSTLTIQRTQQEDSAVYLCASSASPAQETQYFGPGTRLLVL.

This chain links TRBV7-3 with TRBJ1-1, with 9 bases lining up with TRBD1. In germline, CDR1 is SGHTA, CDR2 FQGTGA. The CDR3 covers 14 residues. The V gene end was trimmed by 3 bases and the J gene end by 5 bases; junction bases not matched to a gene: 4. Here the CDR3 DNA reads TGTGCCAGCAGCTTTGACAGGGGGTCGACTGAAGCTTTCTTT. Protein sequence: CASSFDRGSTEAFF. Filled out from reference TRBV7-3 and TRBJ1-1, the complete variable domain reads GAGVSQTPSNKVTEKGKYVELRCDPISGHTALYWYRQSLGQGPEFLIYFQGTGAADDSGLPNDRFFAVRPEGSVSTLKIQRTERGDSAVYLCASSFDRGSTEAFFGQGTRLTVV.

The chain combines TRBV19 with TRBJ1-1; unclear D gene. CDR3 length: 14 residues. Trimming left V 9 bases short and J 4 bases short, with 18 bases between. Germline V lookup: CDR1 LNHDA, CDR2 SQIVND (reference sequence). This CDR3 reads CASDAIGLGTEAFF. CDR3 sequence (DNA): TGTGCCAGCGACGCGATAGGTCTGGGCACTGAAGCTTTCTTT.